A selection of T cell receptor beta chains follows, all from one sample in a study of OX40 agonist ivuxolimab in advanced cancers. Some clones are missing from TCRdb's copy, which holds only in-frame ones; the method was immunoSEQ multiplex PCR. Here the sample spans 75,000 to 95,000 clones, 92% being singletons. This material consisted of CD4+ or CD8+ T cells sorted from blood, taken in a trial of the OX40 agonist ivuxolimab. Source of these receptors: an adult with an advanced solid tumor such as melanoma, head and neck, liver or kidney cancer. Both conserved end residues are part of each CDR3. D genes are given only for firm matches.

J: TRBJ2-2; D: NA; V: TRBV28; CDR3: CASSSWTAGSTGELFF; DNA: TGTGCCAGCAGTTCATGGACAGCGGGGTCCACCGGGGAGCTGTTTTTT
J: TRBJ1-2; D: TRBD1; V: TRBV30; CDR3: CAWSGEGARISGYTF; DNA: TGTGCCTGGAGTGGGGAGGGGGCCCGGATATCTGGCTACACCTTC
J: TRBJ2-5; D: TRBD1; V: TRBV12-5; CDR3: CASGTGTVQETQYF; DNA: TGTGCTAGTGGTACCGGGACAGTCCAAGAGACCCAGTACTTC
J: TRBJ1-3; D: NA; V: TRBV19; CDR3: CASSTVGGNTIYF; DNA: TGTGCCAGTAGTACCGTCGGGGGAAACACCATATATTTT
J: TRBJ2-2; D: TRBD2; V: TRBV19; CDR3: CASTQGLAGVNGELFF; DNA: TGTGCCAGTACCCAGGGACTAGCGGGAGTTAACGGGGAGCTGTTTTTT
J: TRBJ2-1; D: TRBD2; V: TRBV4-1; CDR3: CASSRGLAGGPRYNEQFF; DNA: TGCGCCAGCAGCCGAGGACTAGCGGGAGGGCCGAGGTACAATGAGCAGTTCTTC
J: TRBJ2-7; D: NA; V: TRBV7-9; CDR3: CASSLGGFTYEQYF; DNA: TGTGCCAGCAGCTTAGGAGGGTTTACTTACGAGCAGTACTTC
J: TRBJ1-5; D: NA; V: TRBV5-8; CDR3: CASSEWGQPQHF; DNA: TGTGCCAGCAGCGAGTGGGGTCAGCCCCAGCATTTT
J: TRBJ2-4; D: NA; V: TRBV10-3; CDR3: CAISEAQTRNIQYF; DNA: TGTGCCATCAGTGAGGCACAGACTAGGAACATTCAGTACTTC
J: TRBJ2-1; D: NA; V: TRBV7-9; CDR3: CASSLRGVQPAGGEQFF; DNA: TGTGCCAGCAGCTTACGCGGGGTCCAGCCTGCGGGCGGTGAGCAGTTCTTC
J: TRBJ2-3; D: TRBD2; V: TRBV5-4; CDR3: CASSLLAGGRTDTQYF; DNA: TGTGCCAGCAGCTTGTTAGCGGGCGGACGCACAGATACGCAGTATTTT
J: TRBJ1-4; D: TRBD1; V: TRBV18; CDR3: CASSPGGTGDEKLFF; DNA: TGTGCCAGCTCCCCAGGAGGGACAGGGGACGAAAAACTGTTTTTT
J: TRBJ1-5; D: TRBD1; V: TRBV5-1; CDR3: CASSLGQGSNQPQHF; DNA: TGCGCCAGCAGCTTGGGACAGGGGAGCAATCAGCCCCAGCATTTT
J: TRBJ2-3; D: NA; V: TRBV11-3; CDR3: CASSQRSSTDTQYF; DNA: TGTGCCAGCAGCCAACGGTCAAGCACAGATACGCAGTATTTT
J: TRBJ2-7; D: NA; V: TRBV7-2; CDR3: CASSFGGIENEQYF; DNA: TGTGCCAGCAGTTTTGGGGGTATCGAGAACGAGCAGTACTTC